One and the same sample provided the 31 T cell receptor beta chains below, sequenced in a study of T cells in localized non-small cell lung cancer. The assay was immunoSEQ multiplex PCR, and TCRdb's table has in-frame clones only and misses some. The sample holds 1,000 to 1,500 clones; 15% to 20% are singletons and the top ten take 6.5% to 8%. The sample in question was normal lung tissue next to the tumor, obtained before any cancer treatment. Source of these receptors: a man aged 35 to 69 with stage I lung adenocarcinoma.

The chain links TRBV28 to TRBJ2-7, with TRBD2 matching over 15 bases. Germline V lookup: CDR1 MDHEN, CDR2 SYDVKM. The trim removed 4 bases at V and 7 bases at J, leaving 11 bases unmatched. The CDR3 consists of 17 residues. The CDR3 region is CASSSWTSGRDLGEQYF. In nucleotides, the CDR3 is TGTGCCAGCAGTTCATGGACTAGCGGGAGGGACCTGGGGGAGCAGTACTTC.

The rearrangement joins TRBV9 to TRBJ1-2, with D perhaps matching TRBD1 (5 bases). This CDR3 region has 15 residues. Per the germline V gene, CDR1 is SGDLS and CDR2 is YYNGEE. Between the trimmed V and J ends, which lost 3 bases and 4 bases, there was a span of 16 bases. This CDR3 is CASSALRGTGYGYTF. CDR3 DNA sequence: TGTGCCAGCAGCGCCCTGCGGGGGACCGGCTATGGCTACACCTTC. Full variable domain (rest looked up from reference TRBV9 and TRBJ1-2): DSGVTQTPKHLITATGQRVTLRCSPRSGDLSVYWYQQSLDQGLQFLIQYYNGEERAKGNILERFSAQQFPDLHSELNLSSLELGDSALYFCASSALRGTGYGYTFGSGTRLTVV.

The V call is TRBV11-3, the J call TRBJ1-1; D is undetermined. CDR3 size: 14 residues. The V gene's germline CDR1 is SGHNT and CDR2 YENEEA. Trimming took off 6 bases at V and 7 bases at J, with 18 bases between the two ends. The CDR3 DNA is TGTGCCAGCAGGGGAGGTGTTGGGGTCGGTGAAGCTTTCTTT. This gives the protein CASRGGVGVGEAFF. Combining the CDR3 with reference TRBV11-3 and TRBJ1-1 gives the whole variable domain EAGVVQSPRYKIIEKKQPVAFWCNPISGHNTLYWYLQNLGQGPELLIRYENEEAVDDSQLPKDRFSAERLKGVDSTLKIQPAELGDSAVYLCASRGGVGVGEAFFGQGTRLTVV.

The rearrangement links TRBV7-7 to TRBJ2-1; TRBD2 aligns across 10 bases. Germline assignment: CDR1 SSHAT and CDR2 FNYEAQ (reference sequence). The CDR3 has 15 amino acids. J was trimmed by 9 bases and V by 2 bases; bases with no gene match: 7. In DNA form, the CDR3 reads TGTGCCAGCAGCTTACAGCTAGCGGGAGATGGTGAGCAGTTCTTC. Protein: CASSLQLAGDGEQFF.

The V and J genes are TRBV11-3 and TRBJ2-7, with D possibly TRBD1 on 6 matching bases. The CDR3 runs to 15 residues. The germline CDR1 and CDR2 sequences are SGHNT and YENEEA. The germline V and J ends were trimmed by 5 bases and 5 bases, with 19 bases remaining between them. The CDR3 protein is CASSGNRESFHEQYF. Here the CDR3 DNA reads TGTGCCAGCAGCGGGAACAGGGAATCATTCCACGAGCAGTACTTC.

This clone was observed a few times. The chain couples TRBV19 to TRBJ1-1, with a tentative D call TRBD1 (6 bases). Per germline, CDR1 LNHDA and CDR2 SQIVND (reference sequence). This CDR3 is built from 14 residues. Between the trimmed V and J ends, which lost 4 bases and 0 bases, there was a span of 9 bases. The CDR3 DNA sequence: TGTGCCAGTAGTAACAGGGCTATGAACACTGAAGCTTTCTTT. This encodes CASSNRAMNTEAFF.

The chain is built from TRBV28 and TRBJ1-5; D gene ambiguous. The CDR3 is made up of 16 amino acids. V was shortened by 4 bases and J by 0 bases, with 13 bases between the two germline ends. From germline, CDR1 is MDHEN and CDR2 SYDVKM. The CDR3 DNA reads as TGTGCCAGCAGTTCTTACGGGGTGTATAGCAATCAGCCCCAGCATTTT. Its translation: CASSSYGVYSNQPQHF.

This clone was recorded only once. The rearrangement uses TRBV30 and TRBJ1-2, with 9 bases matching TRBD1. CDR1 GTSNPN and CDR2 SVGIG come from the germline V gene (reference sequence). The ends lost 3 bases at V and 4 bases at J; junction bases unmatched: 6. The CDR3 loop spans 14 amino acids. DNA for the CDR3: TGTGCCTGGAGCACAGGGGGCCTTACCTATGGCTACACCTTC. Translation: CAWSTGGLTYGYTF.

CDR3 DNA sequence: TGTGCCAGCAGCCGGGACAGAAACAATGAGCAGTTCTTC. Translating gives CASSRDRNNEQFF. V and J are TRBV7-2 and TRBJ2-1, with TRBD1 matching over 7 bases. CDR1 is SGHTA and CDR2 is FQGNSA in the germline V gene. The CDR3 runs 13 residues. The junction had 3 bases not matched to a gene; V was cut back by 5 bases and J by 5 bases. Using reference TRBV7-2 and TRBJ2-1 for the parts outside the CDR3, the full variable domain is GAGVSQSPSNKVTEKGKDVELRCDPISGHTALYWYRQSLGQGLEFLIYFQGNSAPDKSGLPSDRFSAERTGGSVSTLTIQRTQQEDSAVYLCASSRDRNNEQFFGPGTRLTVL.

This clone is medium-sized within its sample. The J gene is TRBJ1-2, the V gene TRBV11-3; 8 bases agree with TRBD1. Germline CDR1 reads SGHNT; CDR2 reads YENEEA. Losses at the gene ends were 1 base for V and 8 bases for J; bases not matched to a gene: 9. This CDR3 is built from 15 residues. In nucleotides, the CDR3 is TGTGCCAGCAGCTTAGGCCCCGGGACAGGAGAGGGCTACACCTTC. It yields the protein CASSLGPGTGEGYTF.

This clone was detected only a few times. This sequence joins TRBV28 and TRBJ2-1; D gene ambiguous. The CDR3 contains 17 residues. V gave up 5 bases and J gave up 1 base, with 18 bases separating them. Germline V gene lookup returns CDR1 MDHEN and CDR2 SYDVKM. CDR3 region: CASSASTSTRSYNEQFF. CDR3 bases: TGTGCCAGCAGTGCAAGTACTTCAACCAGATCCTACAATGAGCAGTTCTTC.

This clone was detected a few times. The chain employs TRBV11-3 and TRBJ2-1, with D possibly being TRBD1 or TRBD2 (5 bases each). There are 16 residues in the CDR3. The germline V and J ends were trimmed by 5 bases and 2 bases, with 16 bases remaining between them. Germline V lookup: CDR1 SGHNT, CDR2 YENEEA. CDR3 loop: CASSVSGTATYNEQFF. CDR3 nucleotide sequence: TGTGCCAGCAGCGTTTCCGGGACCGCTACCTACAATGAGCAGTTCTTC.

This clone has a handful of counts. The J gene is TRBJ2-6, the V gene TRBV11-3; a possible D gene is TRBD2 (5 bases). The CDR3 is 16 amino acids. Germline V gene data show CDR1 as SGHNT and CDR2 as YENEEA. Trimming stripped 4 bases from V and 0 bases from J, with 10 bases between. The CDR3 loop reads CASSSGRDSGANVLTF. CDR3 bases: TGTGCCAGCAGCTCCGGACGGGACTCTGGGGCCAACGTCCTGACTTTC. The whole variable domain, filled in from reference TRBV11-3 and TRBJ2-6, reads EAGVVQSPRYKIIEKKQPVAFWCNPISGHNTLYWYLQNLGQGPELLIRYENEEAVDDSQLPKDRFSAERLKGVDSTLKIQPAELGDSAVYLCASSSGRDSGANVLTFGAGSRLTVL.

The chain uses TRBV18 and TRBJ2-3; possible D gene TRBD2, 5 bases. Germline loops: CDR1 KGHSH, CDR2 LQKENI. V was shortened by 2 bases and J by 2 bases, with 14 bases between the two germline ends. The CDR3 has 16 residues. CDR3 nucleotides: TGTGCCAGCTCACCATTCGAGGGAGAGAACACAGATACGCAGTATTTT. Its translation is CASSPFEGENTDTQYF.

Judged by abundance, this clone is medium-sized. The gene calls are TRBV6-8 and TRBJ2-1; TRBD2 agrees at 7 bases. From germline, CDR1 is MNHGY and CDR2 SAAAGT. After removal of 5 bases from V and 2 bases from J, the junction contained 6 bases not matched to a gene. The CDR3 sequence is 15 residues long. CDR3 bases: TGTGCCAGCAGTGAGGCGGGAGAGGCCTACAATGAGCAGTTCTTC. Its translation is CASSEAGEAYNEQFF.

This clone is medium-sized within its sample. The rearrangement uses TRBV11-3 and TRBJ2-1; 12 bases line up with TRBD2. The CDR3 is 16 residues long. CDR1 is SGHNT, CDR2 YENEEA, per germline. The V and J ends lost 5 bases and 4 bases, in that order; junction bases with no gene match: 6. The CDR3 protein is CASSRRLAGVYNEQFF. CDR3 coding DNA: TGTGCCAGCAGCCGACGACTAGCGGGGGTTTACAATGAGCAGTTCTTC.

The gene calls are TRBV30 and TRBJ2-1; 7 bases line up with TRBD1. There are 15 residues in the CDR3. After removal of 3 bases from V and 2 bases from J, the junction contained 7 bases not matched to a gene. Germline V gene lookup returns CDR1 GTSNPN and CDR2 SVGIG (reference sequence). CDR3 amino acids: CAWSRDSSPYNEQFF. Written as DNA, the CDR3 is TGTGCCTGGAGCCGGGACAGCTCACCCTACAATGAGCAGTTCTTC.

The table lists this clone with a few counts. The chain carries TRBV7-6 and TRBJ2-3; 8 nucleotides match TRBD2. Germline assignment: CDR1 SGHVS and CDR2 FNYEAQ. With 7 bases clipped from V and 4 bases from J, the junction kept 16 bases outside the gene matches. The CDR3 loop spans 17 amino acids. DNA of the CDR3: TGTGCCAGCACTTCGATCCCGGGGCGGGAGGCCGCAGATACGCAGTATTTT. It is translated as CASTSIPGREAADTQYF.

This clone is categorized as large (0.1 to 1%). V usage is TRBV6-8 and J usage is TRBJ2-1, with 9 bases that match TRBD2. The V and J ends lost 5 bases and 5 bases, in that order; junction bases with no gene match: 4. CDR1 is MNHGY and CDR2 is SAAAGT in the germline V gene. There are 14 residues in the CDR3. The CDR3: CASSPGLANNEQFF. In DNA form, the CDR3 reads TGTGCCAGCAGTCCGGGACTAGCCAACAATGAGCAGTTCTTC.

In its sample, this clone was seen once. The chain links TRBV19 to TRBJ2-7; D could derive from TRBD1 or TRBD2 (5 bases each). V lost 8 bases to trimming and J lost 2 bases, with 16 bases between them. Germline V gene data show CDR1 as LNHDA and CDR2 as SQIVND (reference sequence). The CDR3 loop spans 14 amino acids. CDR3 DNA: TGTGCCAGTTCGACCGGGACGGTGACCTACGAGCAGTACTTC. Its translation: CASSTGTVTYEQYF.

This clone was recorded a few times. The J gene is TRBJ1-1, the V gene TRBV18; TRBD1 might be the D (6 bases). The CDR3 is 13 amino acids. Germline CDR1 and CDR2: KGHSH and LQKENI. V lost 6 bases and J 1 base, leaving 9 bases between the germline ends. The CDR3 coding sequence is TGTGCCAGCTCCGGACAGTCGAACACTGAAGCTTTCTTT. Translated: CASSGQSNTEAFF.

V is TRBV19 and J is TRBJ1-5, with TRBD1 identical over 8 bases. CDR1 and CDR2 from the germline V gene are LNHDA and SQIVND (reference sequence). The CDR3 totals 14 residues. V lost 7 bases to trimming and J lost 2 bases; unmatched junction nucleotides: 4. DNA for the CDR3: TGTGCCAGTACCCCGGACAGGGGCAATCAGCCCCAGCATTTT. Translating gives CASTPDRGNQPQHF.

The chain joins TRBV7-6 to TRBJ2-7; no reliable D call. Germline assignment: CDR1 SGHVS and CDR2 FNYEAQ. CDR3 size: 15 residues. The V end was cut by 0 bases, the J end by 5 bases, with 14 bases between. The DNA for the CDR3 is TGTGCCAGCAGCTTAGCGGGCGGCGAAGTGGACGAGCAGTACTTC. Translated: CASSLAGGEVDEQYF.

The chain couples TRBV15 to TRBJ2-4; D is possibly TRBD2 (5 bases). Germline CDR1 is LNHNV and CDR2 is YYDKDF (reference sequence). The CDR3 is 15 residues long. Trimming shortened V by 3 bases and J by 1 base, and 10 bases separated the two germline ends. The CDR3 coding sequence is TGTGCCACCAGCAGCGTAAGGGAGGCCAAAAACATTCAGTACTTC. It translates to CATSSVREAKNIQYF.

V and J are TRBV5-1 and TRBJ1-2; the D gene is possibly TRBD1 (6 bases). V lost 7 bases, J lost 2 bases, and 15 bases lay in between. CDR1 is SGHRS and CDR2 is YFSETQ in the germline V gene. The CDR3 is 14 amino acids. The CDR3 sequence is CASGADRLNYGYTF. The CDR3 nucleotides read TGCGCCAGCGGAGCGGACAGACTCAACTATGGCTACACCTTC.

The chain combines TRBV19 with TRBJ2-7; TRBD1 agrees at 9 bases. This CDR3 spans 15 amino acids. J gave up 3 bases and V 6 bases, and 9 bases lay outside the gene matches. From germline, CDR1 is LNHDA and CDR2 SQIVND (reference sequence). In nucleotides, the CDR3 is TGTGCCAGTAGCGACAGGGGGGTGGACTTCTACGAGCAGTACTTC. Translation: CASSDRGVDFYEQYF.

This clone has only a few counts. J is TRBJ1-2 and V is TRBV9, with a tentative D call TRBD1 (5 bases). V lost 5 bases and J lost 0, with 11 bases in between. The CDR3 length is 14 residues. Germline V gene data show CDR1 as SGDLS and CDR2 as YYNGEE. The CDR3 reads CASRPDSANYGYTF. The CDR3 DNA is TGTGCCAGCAGACCTGACAGCGCTAACTATGGCTACACCTTC.

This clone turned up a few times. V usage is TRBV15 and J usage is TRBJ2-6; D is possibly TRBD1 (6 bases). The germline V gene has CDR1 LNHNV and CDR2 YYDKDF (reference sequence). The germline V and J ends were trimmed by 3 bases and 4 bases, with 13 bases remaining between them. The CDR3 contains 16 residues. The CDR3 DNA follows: TGTGCCACCAGCAGTTCCCAGGGGACCGGGGCCAACGTCCTGACTTTC. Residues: CATSSSQGTGANVLTF.

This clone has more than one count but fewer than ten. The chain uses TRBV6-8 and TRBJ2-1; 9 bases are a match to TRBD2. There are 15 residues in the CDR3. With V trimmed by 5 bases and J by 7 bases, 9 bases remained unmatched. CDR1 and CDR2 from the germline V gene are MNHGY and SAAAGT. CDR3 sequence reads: CASSRGAAGGNEQFF. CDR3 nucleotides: TGTGCCAGCAGTCGCGGGGCCGCGGGGGGGAATGAGCAGTTCTTC.

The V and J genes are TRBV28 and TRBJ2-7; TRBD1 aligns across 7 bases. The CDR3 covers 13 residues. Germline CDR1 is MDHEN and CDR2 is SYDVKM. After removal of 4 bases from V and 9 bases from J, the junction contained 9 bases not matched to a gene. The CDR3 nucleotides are TGTGCCAGCAGTTCAAACCAAGGGGGCGTGCAGTACTTC. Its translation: CASSSNQGGVQYF. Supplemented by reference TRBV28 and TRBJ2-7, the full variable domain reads DVKVTQSSRYLVKRTGEKVFLECVQDMDHENMFWYRQDPGLGLRLIYFSYDVKMKEKGDIPEGYSVSREKKERFSLILESASTNQTSMYLCASSSNQGGVQYFGPGTRLTVT.

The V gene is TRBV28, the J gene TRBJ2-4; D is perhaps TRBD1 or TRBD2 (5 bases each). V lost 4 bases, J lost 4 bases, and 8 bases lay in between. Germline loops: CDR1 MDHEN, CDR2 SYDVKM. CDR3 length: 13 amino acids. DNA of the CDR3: TGTGCCAGCAGTTGGGGCGGGAAAAACATTCAGTACTTC. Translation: CASSWGGKNIQYF.